This TCR beta chain was profiled in a study of blood T cells in healthy people across ages. This clonotype was found many times. A sample-barcoded 5' primer and a J-beta primer mix were used in a second PCR of about 6 to 12 cycles. MiXCR, run by TCRdb on the 5' RACE reads, gives a single entry per CDR3 protein. This sample yields over a million distinct CDR3 sequences, of which 20% to 25% are seen a single time; approximately 0.75% belongs to the top ten. This sample was shared with a second study, whose subject was T cells of mothers and their children. Per that study: A handful of children, together with their three healthy Caucasian mothers, made up the donors.

Sequenced material: blood. The clonotype comes from a girl aged 2 to 9 in good health.

CDR3 loop: CASSPLSTDTQYF. The DNA of the CDR3 is TGTGCCAGCAGCCCCCTCAGCACAGATACGCAGTATTTT. The V gene is TRBV18, the J gene TRBJ2-3; D gene ambiguous. Trimming cost V 8 bases and J 0 bases, with 9 bases left between them. Germline assignment: CDR1 KGHSH and CDR2 LQKENI. This CDR3 has 13 amino acids.